Below are 18 T cell receptor beta chains sequenced from a single sample in a study of T cell responses to AZD1222 COVID-19 vaccine. TCRdb's copy holds only in-frame clones and misses some; the assay was immunoSEQ multiplex PCR. The table records 200,000 to 300,000 clones, roughly 93% of them present only once. The sample was peripheral blood, taken on day 0 of AZD1222 vaccination. These receptors all stem from an adult in good health.

This clone was detected once. The chain employs TRBV7-9 and TRBJ1-6; possible D gene TRBD1, 5 bases. Trimming shortened V by 0 bases and J by 8 bases, and 8 bases separated the two germline ends. The germline CDR1 and CDR2 sequences are SEHNR and FQNEAQ (reference sequence). The CDR3 contains 14 residues. The CDR3 sequence is CASSLAQGYSPLHF. In DNA, the CDR3 is TGTGCCAGCAGCTTAGCTCAGGGATATTCACCCCTCCACTTT.

The rearrangement links TRBV3-1 (or the pseudogene TRBV3-2) to TRBJ2-5, with D possibly matching TRBD2 (6 bases). Trimming removed 4 bases from V and 5 bases from J, with 17 bases in between. This CDR3 has 15 residues. CDR1 is LGHDT and CDR2 is YNNKEL in the germline V gene (reference sequence). The CDR3 DNA sequence: TGTGCCAGCAGCCCCCCCCTACATGCGGGGGAGACCCAGTACTTC. It translates to CASSPPLHAGETQYF.

The chain joins TRBV19 to TRBJ2-4, with D hard to call. Germline V gives CDR1 LNHDA, CDR2 SQIVND (reference sequence). V was pared by 5 bases and J by 11 bases, with 19 bases between. The CDR3 has 14 residues. The CDR3 nucleotides read TGTGCCAGTAGTGGCCAGGCCGCAGTAACGGTTCAGTACTTC. Protein: CASSGQAAVTVQYF. Filled out from reference TRBV19 and TRBJ2-4, the complete variable domain reads DGGITQSPKYLFRKEGQNVTLSCEQNLNHDAMYWYRQDPGQGLRLIYYSQIVNDFQKGDIAEGYSVSREKKESFPLTVTSAQKNPTAFYLCASSGQAAVTVQYFGAGTRLSVL.

This clone was detected a few times. This chain joins TRBV28 and TRBJ2-3; D uncertain. Trimming stripped 6 bases from V and 0 bases from J, with 16 bases between. Germline CDR1 reads MDHEN; CDR2 reads SYDVKM. The CDR3 totals 16 residues. The CDR3 reads CASSPVGTRSTDTQYF. The CDR3, as DNA: TGTGCCAGCAGCCCCGTGGGCACCCGGAGCACAGATACGCAGTATTTT.

The rearrangement uses TRBV7-2 and TRBJ1-1; TRBD1 aligns across 7 bases. The CDR3 consists of 17 residues. After removal of 0 bases from V and 0 bases from J, the junction contained 7 bases not matched to a gene. Germline V gene lookup returns CDR1 SGHTA and CDR2 FQGNSA. The CDR3, as DNA: TGTGCCAGCAGCTTAGCGGGCAGGGGGGTGGTGAACACTGAAGCTTTCTTT. Translation: CASSLAGRGVVNTEAFF. The full variable domain, with the rest looked up from reference TRBV7-2 and TRBJ1-1, is GAGVSQSPSNKVTEKGKDVELRCDPISGHTALYWYRQSLGQGLEFLIYFQGNSAPDKSGLPSDRFSAERTGGSVSTLTIQRTQQEDSAVYLCASSLAGRGVVNTEAFFGQGTRLTVV.

The chain uses TRBV28 and TRBJ1-4; the match to TRBD1 covers 9 bases. This CDR3 has 13 amino acids. The germline V gene has CDR1 MDHEN and CDR2 SYDVKM. V lost 9 bases and J lost 4; bases outside the gene matches: 3. The CDR3 loop is CASTDRGNEKLFF. The CDR3 DNA reads TGTGCCAGTACGGACAGGGGTAATGAAAAACTGTTTTTT.

V usage is TRBV1 and J usage is TRBJ2-1; no check of the table's D call, TRBD2, against the DNA was made. TRBV1 is a pseudogene. CDR3 length equals 15 residues. The CDR3 DNA reads TGCACCAGCAGACATAGCGGGGGGAACTACAATGAGCAGTTCTTC. It codes for CTSRHSGGNYNEQFF.

This clone came up once. The same CDR3 can be traced to other DNA sequences in this sample. In DNA form, the CDR3 reads TGTGCCAGCAGCTTGGGACAGGGTAATTCACCCCTCCACTTT. Translated: CASSLGQGNSPLHF. The genes are TRBV13 and TRBJ1-6; 9 nucleotides agree with TRBD1. Germline loops: CDR1 PRHDT, CDR2 FYEKMQ (reference sequence). The junction had 0 bases not matched to a gene; V was cut back by 3 bases and J by 6 bases. The CDR3 spans 14 residues.

The chain recombines TRBV19 with TRBJ2-3; 8 nucleotides align to TRBD2. After removal of 4 bases from V and 2 bases from J, the junction contained 8 bases not matched to a gene. CDR1 and CDR2 from the germline V gene are LNHDA and SQIVND (reference sequence). CDR3 length: 16 residues. CDR3 loop: CASSTQGAGATDTQYF. As DNA, the CDR3 is TGTGCCAGTAGTACCCAAGGAGCGGGGGCCACAGATACGCAGTATTTT.

The V call is TRBV5-1, the J call TRBJ2-5; 7 bases line up with TRBD1. This CDR3 has 14 residues. The V and J ends lost 1 base and 5 bases, in that order; junction bases with no gene match: 5. Germline V gene data show CDR1 as SGHRS and CDR2 as YFSETQ. The CDR3 protein is CASSLRDRGETQYF. CDR3 nucleotides: TGCGCCAGCAGCTTGAGGGACAGAGGGGAGACCCAGTACTTC.

This clone was seen a single time. This chain joins TRBV6-5 and TRBJ1-5, with 9 nucleotides matching TRBD1. Germline-derived CDR1 and CDR2 are MNHEY and SVGAGI. J gave up 5 bases and V 7 bases, and 6 bases lay outside the gene matches. The CDR3 is 14 residues long. The CDR3 DNA reads as TGTGCCAGCACAAGGACAGGGGATTATCAGCCCCAGCATTTT. Its translation: CASTRTGDYQPQHF.

V and J are TRBV6-4 and TRBJ1-1; D is perhaps TRBD1 (5 bases). Trimming shortened V by 3 bases and J by 1 base, and 18 bases separated the two germline ends. The CDR3 covers 17 residues. Germline V gives CDR1 MRHNA, CDR2 SNTAGT. The CDR3 sequence is CASSEPHKGPTNTEAFF. CDR3 coding DNA: TGTGCCAGCAGTGAACCCCACAAGGGGCCGACGAACACTGAAGCTTTCTTT.

The genes are TRBV28 and TRBJ2-7; D is uncertain. V lost 2 bases and J 4 bases, leaving 3 bases between the germline ends. The germline V gene has CDR1 MDHEN and CDR2 SYDVKM. The CDR3 has 11 amino acids. The CDR3 sequence: CASSLEYEQYF. CDR3 DNA: TGTGCCAGCAGTTTAGAATACGAGCAGTACTTC.

This rearrangement joins TRBV28 to TRBJ2-7; D unclear. Deletions cut 7 bases from V and 0 bases from J, with 16 bases between. This CDR3 is built from 15 residues. Germline CDR1 MDHEN, CDR2 SYDVKM. This CDR3 is CASNTPGPSSYEQYF. CDR3 bases: TGTGCCAGCAACACCCCGGGCCCGAGCTCCTACGAGCAGTACTTC.

The chain recombines TRBV10-3 with TRBJ2-6; maybe TRBD2 (6 bases). Germline-derived CDR1 and CDR2 are ENHRY and SYGVKD. V lost 7 bases and J 0 bases, leaving 7 bases between the germline ends. CDR3 length: 14 residues. The CDR3 coding sequence is TGTGCCATCAAGGGACTCTCTGGGGCCAACGTCCTGACTTTC. It specifies CAIKGLSGANVLTF.

The V gene is TRBV6-5, the J gene TRBJ1-3; no clear D gene. Germline CDR1 MNHEY, CDR2 SVGAGI. CDR3 length: 11 residues. V lost 5 bases to trimming and J lost 4 bases, with 3 bases between them. This chain's CDR3 is CASSQGNTIYF. CDR3 bases: TGTGCCAGCAGTCAAGGAAACACCATATATTTT.

The chain combines TRBV28 with TRBJ1-6, with D unresolved. The germline V gene encodes CDR1 MDHEN and CDR2 SYDVKM. This CDR3 contains 15 residues. Between the trimmed V and J ends, which lost 5 bases and 2 bases, there was a span of 10 bases. The CDR3: CASSAPFAYNSPLHF. CDR3 sequence (DNA): TGTGCCAGCAGTGCCCCCTTTGCCTATAATTCACCCCTCCACTTT.

This rearrangement joins TRBV5-5 to TRBJ1-2; 7 nucleotides line up with TRBD1. V trimming: 7 bases; J trimming: 8 bases; junction bases outside the gene matches: 11. Germline V lookup: CDR1 SGHKS, CDR2 YYEKEE (reference sequence). CDR3 length equals 13 residues. This chain's CDR3 is CASARQGLKGYTF. In DNA form, the CDR3 reads TGTGCCAGCGCCCGACAGGGATTGAAGGGCTACACCTTC. The whole variable domain, filled in from reference TRBV5-5 and TRBJ1-2, reads DAGVTQSPTHLIKTRGQQVTLRCSPISGHKSVSWYQQVLGQGPQFIFQYYEKEERGRGNFPDRFSARQFPNYSSELNVNALLLGDSALYLCASARQGLKGYTFGSGTRLTVV.